One sample yielded the 3 T cell receptor beta chains listed below, sequenced in a study of blood T cell repertoires in COVID-19. Sequencing was performed with immunoSEQ multiplex PCR; in TCRdb, only in-frame clones are kept and a portion is missing. Of a few hundred thousand clones in the sample, around nine tenths were seen once. The sample comprised peripheral blood. All receptors come from a man in his fifties or sixties with active or convalescent COVID-19.

This chain uses TRBV7-9 with TRBJ1-1; D is undetermined. CDR1 is SEHNR and CDR2 is FQNEAQ in the germline V gene (reference sequence). This CDR3 is built from 13 residues. Trimming stripped 6 bases from V and 1 base from J, with 9 bases between. CDR3 loop: CASSSRGNTEAFF. CDR3 sequence (DNA): TGTGCCAGCAGTTCCCGGGGGAACACTGAAGCTTTCTTT.

The chain is built from TRBV7-2 and TRBJ1-6; D ambiguous. From germline, CDR1 is SGHTA and CDR2 FQGNSA. Deletions cut 0 bases from V and 8 bases from J, with 5 bases between. The CDR3 length is 13 residues. CDR3 loop: CASSLAEDSPLHF. The CDR3 bases are TGTGCCAGCAGCTTAGCTGAGGATTCACCCCTCCACTTT.

The chain uses TRBV30 and TRBJ2-3, with 7 nucleotides matching TRBD2. The CDR3 has 13 residues. Per germline, CDR1 GTSNPN and CDR2 SVGIG (reference sequence). V lost 4 bases to trimming and J lost 10 bases; unmatched junction nucleotides: 11. CDR3 sequence reads: CAWTITGGFSQYF. Written as DNA, the CDR3 is TGTGCCTGGACTATCACGGGGGGTTTCTCGCAGTATTTT. The full variable domain, its missing parts supplied by reference TRBV30 and TRBJ2-3, is SQTIHQWPATLVQPVGSPLSLECTVEGTSNPNLYWYRQAAGRGLQLLFYSVGIGQISSEVPQNLSASRPQDRQFILSSKKLLLSDSGFYLCAWTITGGFSQYFGPGTRLTVL.